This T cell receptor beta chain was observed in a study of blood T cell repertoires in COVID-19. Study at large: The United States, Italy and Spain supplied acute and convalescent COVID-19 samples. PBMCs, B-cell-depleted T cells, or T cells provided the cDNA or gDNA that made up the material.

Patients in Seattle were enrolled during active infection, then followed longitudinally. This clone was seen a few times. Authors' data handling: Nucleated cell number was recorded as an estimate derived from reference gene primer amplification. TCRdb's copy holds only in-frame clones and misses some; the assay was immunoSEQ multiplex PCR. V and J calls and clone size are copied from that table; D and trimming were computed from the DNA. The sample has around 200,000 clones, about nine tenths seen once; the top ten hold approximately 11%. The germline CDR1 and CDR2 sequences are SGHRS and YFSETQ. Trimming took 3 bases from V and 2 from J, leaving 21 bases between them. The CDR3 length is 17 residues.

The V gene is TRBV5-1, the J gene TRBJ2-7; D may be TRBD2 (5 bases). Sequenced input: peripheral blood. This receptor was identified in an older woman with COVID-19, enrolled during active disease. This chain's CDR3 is CASSSPLLAGEAYEQYF. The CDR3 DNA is TGCGCCAGCAGCTCGCCCCTACTGGCGGGCGAGGCCTACGAGCAGTACTTC.